Listed here are 29 T cell receptor beta chains from one sample, sequenced in a study of cytomegalovirus exposure and HLA in healthy donors. PCR employed 60 Vbeta and 13 Jbeta primers. Profiled with immunoSEQ multiplex PCR; TCRdb holds only in-frame clones, not every one. The sample carries 200,000 to 250,000 clones, just over 75% recorded once. Sequencing input: PBMCs. The receptors here all came from a man aged 18-30 years in good health and CMV-seronegative.

This clone turned up a few times. The chain joins TRBV2 to TRBJ2-1; the match to TRBD1 covers 10 bases. CDR1 and CDR2 (germline): SNHLY, FYNNEI. V shed 4 bases and J 3 bases; nucleotides not matched to a gene: 21. This CDR3 has 21 residues. CDR3 sequence: CASSVIRQGARRGGFYNEQFF. The CDR3 DNA reads as TGTGCCAGCAGTGTTATTCGACAGGGGGCGCGGAGGGGTGGGTTCTACAATGAGCAGTTCTTC.

The chain joins TRBV5-1 to TRBJ2-1; 14 bases fit TRBD2. The V gene's germline CDR1 is SGHRS and CDR2 YFSETQ. The CDR3 has 16 amino acids. The junction had 6 bases not matched to a gene; V was cut back by 4 bases and J by 6 bases. CDR3 DNA: TGCGCCAGCAGCGAGACTAGCGGGAGGGCCGGCAATGAGCAGTTCTTC. Translated, it gives CASSETSGRAGNEQFF.

This clone came up a few times. The V call is TRBV5-1, the J call TRBJ2-7; 7 bases line up with TRBD2. From germline, CDR1 is SGHRS and CDR2 YFSETQ. This CDR3 has 14 amino acids. Trimming cost V 1 base and J 2 bases; bases outside gene matches: 3. For the CDR3, the DNA is TGCGCCAGCAGCTTGCGGGGGGTCCCCTACGAGCAGTACTTC. This sequence encodes CASSLRGVPYEQYF.

As DNA, the CDR3 is TGTGCCAGCAGCTTAGGTCCCCCGGGGAGCTCCTACGAGCAGTACTTC. Translation: CASSLGPPGSSYEQYF. This chain connects TRBV7-2 to TRBJ2-7; the D gene is possibly TRBD2 (5 bases). Germline V gene data show CDR1 as SGHTA and CDR2 as FQGNSA. The CDR3 sequence is 16 residues long. Trimming removed 1 base from V and 0 bases from J, with 13 bases in between.

This rearrangement joins TRBV10-3 to TRBJ2-1; TRBD2 agrees at 13 bases. V dropped 4 bases and J dropped 6; count of bases not matched to a gene: 3. The germline gives CDR1 ENHRY, CDR2 SYGVKD. The CDR3 has 15 residues. The CDR3: CAISGGTSGVNEQFF. Here the CDR3 DNA reads TGTGCCATCAGTGGCGGGACTAGCGGGGTCAATGAGCAGTTCTTC.

The V gene is TRBV5-1, the J gene TRBJ1-5, with TRBD1 identical over 11 bases. The germline V gene encodes CDR1 SGHRS and CDR2 YFSETQ. The CDR3 loop spans 16 amino acids. Germline trimming cut 1 base from V and 6 bases from J; bases unmatched to any gene: 6. CDR3 in amino acids: CASSLSGTGGGQPQHF. As DNA, the CDR3 is TGCGCCAGCAGCTTGTCCGGGACAGGGGGAGGTCAGCCCCAGCATTTT.

To note about this clone: Other DNA variants within this sample encode the same CDR3. The chain uses TRBV30 and TRBJ2-1; D remains unclear. The CDR3 consists of 13 residues. The germline CDR1 and CDR2 sequences are GTSNPN and SVGIG (reference sequence). V was cut by 0 bases and J by 4 bases, with 7 bases left in between. The CDR3 DNA is TGTGCCTGGAGTGTATCAGGATACAATGAGCAGTTCTTC. Its protein is CAWSVSGYNEQFF.

The V and J genes are TRBV25-1 and TRBJ2-5; D is possibly TRBD1 (5 bases). Germline V gives CDR1 MGHDK, CDR2 SYGVNS. The CDR3 runs 14 residues. Trimming took 1 base from V and 10 from J, leaving 16 bases between them. CDR3: CASSEFSDIRGQYF. CDR3 DNA sequence: TGTGCCAGCAGTGAATTCTCGGACATACGAGGCCAGTACTTC.

The V call is TRBV30, the J call TRBJ2-7; 10 bases map to TRBD2. The junction had 7 bases not matched to a gene; V was cut back by 1 base and J by 7 bases. The CDR3 length is 14 residues. Germline CDR1 is GTSNPN and CDR2 is SVGIG (reference sequence). The CDR3 loop is CAWSGLAGVGEQYF. Written as DNA, the CDR3 is TGTGCCTGGAGTGGCCTAGCGGGAGTCGGGGAGCAGTACTTC. The full variable domain, its missing parts supplied by reference TRBV30 and TRBJ2-7, is SQTIHQWPATLVQPVGSPLSLECTVEGTSNPNLYWYRQAAGRGLQLLFYSVGIGQISSEVPQNLSASRPQDRQFILSSKKLLLSDSGFYLCAWSGLAGVGEQYFGPGTRLTVT.

The chain couples TRBV28 to TRBJ1-4; unclear D gene. Germline assignment: CDR1 MDHEN and CDR2 SYDVKM. The CDR3 has 14 residues. V was clipped by 2 bases and J by 3 bases, with 7 bases between them. This CDR3 is CASSLPGSNEKLFF. The CDR3 coding sequence is TGTGCCAGCAGTTTACCGGGGTCTAATGAAAAACTGTTTTTT.

The chain couples TRBV5-6 to TRBJ2-3; weak D call: TRBD2 (6 bases). This CDR3 contains 18 residues. The V and J ends lost 1 base and 0 bases respectively, with 18 bases between them. Germline-derived CDR1 and CDR2 are SGHDT and YYEEEE. Here the CDR3 reads CASSLMASEFLSTDTQYF. CDR3 sequence (DNA): TGTGCCAGCAGCTTGATGGCTAGCGAGTTCCTTAGCACAGATACGCAGTATTTT. Supplemented by reference TRBV5-6 and TRBJ2-3, the full variable domain reads DAGVTQSPTHLIKTRGQQVTLRCSPKSGHDTVSWYQQALGQGPQFIFQYYEEEERQRGNFPDRFSGHQFPNYSSELNVNALLLGDSALYLCASSLMASEFLSTDTQYFGPGTRLTVL.

This sequence joins TRBV5-5 and TRBJ1-2, with TRBD1 matching over 7 bases. This CDR3 has 15 residues. Germline lookup yields CDR1 SGHKS and CDR2 YYEKEE (reference sequence). V lost 4 bases to trimming and J lost 8 bases; unmatched junction nucleotides: 14. CDR3 nucleotide sequence: TGTGCCAGCAGCGGGGGATACAGGGGTGGTGGGGGCTACACCTTC. Encoded protein: CASSGGYRGGGGYTF. The full variable domain, rest sourced from reference TRBV5-5 and TRBJ1-2, is DAGVTQSPTHLIKTRGQQVTLRCSPISGHKSVSWYQQVLGQGPQFIFQYYEKEERGRGNFPDRFSARQFPNYSSELNVNALLLGDSALYLCASSGGYRGGGGYTFGSGTRLTVV.

This clone appeared once. The chain links TRBV5-4 to TRBJ2-5; TRBD1 aligns across 9 bases. V trimming: 4 bases; J trimming: 2 bases; junction bases outside the gene matches: 12. The germline CDR1 and CDR2 sequences are SGHNT and YYREEE (reference sequence). The CDR3 is 17 residues long. The CDR3 coding sequence is TGTGCCAGCAGCATTGGGCCAGACAGGGGGTCTCAAGAGACCCAGTACTTC. It translates to CASSIGPDRGSQETQYF.

The rearrangement links TRBV7-9 to TRBJ2-5; D ambiguous. The J call is uncertain, as TRBJ2-7 better fits the DNA end. Germline CDR1 is SEHNR and CDR2 is FQNEAQ (reference sequence). The CDR3 sequence is 15 residues long. CDR3 sequence: CASSLDLPYYSEQYF. CDR3 sequence (DNA): TGTGCCAGCAGCTTAGATCTTCCATACTACTCCGAGCAGTACTTC.

J is TRBJ2-7 and V is TRBV15; possibly TRBD1 for D (6 bases). Germline assignment: CDR1 LNHNV and CDR2 YYDKDF (reference sequence). Trimming cost V 0 bases and J 4 bases, with 13 bases left between them. This CDR3 is 15 amino acids long. In DNA, the CDR3 is TGTGCCACCAGCAGAGATAGGACAGAGATTTACGAGCAGTACTTC. Its translation: CATSRDRTEIYEQYF.

The chain carries TRBV9 and TRBJ2-7; 11 bases are a match to TRBD2. The CDR3 sequence is 16 residues long. CDR1 is SGDLS, CDR2 YYNGEE, per germline. Trimming cost V 2 bases and J 0 bases; bases outside gene matches: 4. The CDR3 spells CASSVGLAGLSYEQYF. The CDR3 nucleotides read TGTGCCAGCAGCGTCGGACTAGCGGGCCTCTCCTACGAGCAGTACTTC.

This chain joins TRBV27 and TRBJ1-4, with D maybe TRBD1 (5 bases). The germline V and J ends were trimmed by 4 bases and 0 bases, with 9 bases remaining between them. Germline CDR1 MNHEY, CDR2 SMNVEV (reference sequence). CDR3 size: 15 residues. The CDR3 DNA follows: TGTGCCAGCAGTTCCGGGACTGCAACTAATGAAAAACTGTTTTTT. Translating gives CASSSGTATNEKLFF.

The chain joins TRBV7-8 to TRBJ2-7; tentative D call: TRBD1 (5 bases). V lost 6 bases and J lost 5, with 14 bases in between. The germline gives CDR1 SGHVS, CDR2 FQNEAQ. This CDR3 spans 13 amino acids. The CDR3 sequence is CASRGEGADEQYF. CDR3 sequence (DNA): TGTGCCAGCAGAGGGGAAGGGGCCGACGAGCAGTACTTC.

This clone has just a few counts. The genes are TRBV29-1 and TRBJ1-2, with TRBD1 matching over 7 bases. The V and J ends lost 6 bases and 4 bases, in that order; junction bases with no gene match: 8. The CDR3 spans 13 residues. Germline CDR1 and CDR2: SQVTM and ANQGSEA. The CDR3 bases are TGCAGCGTCCCTTTGGCAGGGGGCTATGGCTACACCTTC. Translated: CSVPLAGGYGYTF.

This clone was detected a few times. CDR3 sequence reads: CAWSVGGASTEAFF. The CDR3 nucleotides read TGTGCCTGGAGTGTAGGGGGGGCGAGCACTGAAGCTTTCTTT. The gene calls are TRBV30 and TRBJ1-1; the D gene is possibly TRBD1 (6 bases). Trimming stripped 0 bases from V and 4 bases from J, with 12 bases between. Germline assignment: CDR1 GTSNPN and CDR2 SVGIG (reference sequence). The CDR3 is 14 residues long.

This clone came up once. The rearrangement uses TRBV18 and TRBJ2-7; 7 bases map to TRBD1. V dropped 0 bases and J dropped 2; count of bases not matched to a gene: 4. Germline CDR1 reads KGHSH; CDR2 reads LQKENI. This CDR3 is 15 amino acids long. In DNA form, the CDR3 reads TGTGCCAGCTCACCACCGTCCCAGGGGGCCTACGAGCAGTACTTC. This gives the protein CASSPPSQGAYEQYF.

The J gene is TRBJ2-1, the V gene TRBV29-1; a weak D match, TRBD1 (6 bases). This CDR3 contains 14 residues. CDR1 and CDR2 from the germline V gene are SQVTM and ANQGSEA. The V end lost 8 bases, the J end lost 9 bases, and 23 bases lay between the germline ends. This chain's CDR3 is CSSETGQGLGEQFF. As DNA, the CDR3 is TGCAGCTCCGAGACAGGTCAAGGGCTTGGTGAGCAGTTCTTC.

As for this clone: This CDR3 is also generated by other DNA sequences in the sample. The chain uses TRBV28 and TRBJ2-7; TRBD1 matches at 8 bases. The CDR3 spans 13 residues. The V and J ends lost 6 bases and 1 base, in that order; junction bases with no gene match: 2. Germline V gene lookup returns CDR1 MDHEN and CDR2 SYDVKM. The CDR3 coding sequence is TGTGCCAGCAGCCGACAGGGGTCCTACGAGCAGTACTTC. This gives the protein CASSRQGSYEQYF.

The genes are TRBV5-4 and TRBJ2-5, with D tentatively TRBD1 (5 bases). Germline-derived CDR1 and CDR2 are SGHNT and YYREEE (reference sequence). This CDR3 contains 14 residues. Trimming stripped 0 bases from V and 1 base from J, with 7 bases between. CDR3 coding DNA: TGTGCCAGCAGCTTGGCCGACAGCCAAGAGACCCAGTACTTC. This translates into CASSLADSQETQYF.

This clone has more than one count but fewer than ten. The chain employs TRBV5-8 and TRBJ1-1, with a weak D call TRBD1 (5 bases). Per the germline V gene, CDR1 is SGHTS and CDR2 is YDEGEE. The CDR3 contains 15 residues. The V gene lost 4 bases and the J gene lost 3 bases, with 16 bases spanning the gap. The CDR3 spells CASSPLGGVYTEAFF. The CDR3 bases are TGTGCCAGCAGCCCCCTGGGGGGTGTGTACACTGAAGCTTTCTTT.

V gene TRBV5-6 combines with J gene TRBJ2-7; 7 nucleotides align to TRBD1. The germline V gene has CDR1 SGHDT and CDR2 YYEEEE. CDR3 length: 15 residues. V lost 2 bases to trimming and J lost 3 bases; unmatched junction nucleotides: 8. This CDR3 is CASSLTGTAIYEQYF. The CDR3 DNA is TGTGCCAGCAGCTTAACCGGGACAGCGATCTACGAGCAGTACTTC.

Comments on this clone: This same CDR3 is encoded by further DNA sequences in the sample. The V gene is TRBV30, the J gene TRBJ2-7, with no clear D. Germline CDR1 and CDR2: GTSNPN and SVGIG (reference sequence). This CDR3 spans 11 amino acids. Trimming removed 1 base at V and 7 bases at J, with 8 bases between. This chain's CDR3 is CAWSDTREQYF. The CDR3 coding sequence is TGTGCCTGGAGTGATACCCGGGAGCAGTACTTC.

This chain connects TRBV5-8 to TRBJ1-5; D gene uncertain. Germline values: CDR1 SGHTS, CDR2 YDEGEE. V was cut by 4 bases and J by 4 bases, with 6 bases left in between. This CDR3 is 12 amino acids long. The CDR3 protein is CASSPSNQPQHF. CDR3 nucleotide sequence: TGTGCCAGCAGCCCCAGTAATCAGCCCCAGCATTTT.

This clone appeared a single time. V gene TRBV28 combines with J gene TRBJ1-4; 7 positions match TRBD1. The germline V gene encodes CDR1 MDHEN and CDR2 SYDVKM. V shed 8 bases, J shed 5 bases, and the junction held 8 bases outside the gene matches. The CDR3 sequence is 14 residues long. CDR3 sequence reads: CASHGAGGNEKLFF. CDR3 coding DNA: TGTGCCAGCCATGGGGCAGGGGGAAATGAAAAACTGTTTTTT.